The 22 T cell receptor beta chains reported below all come from one sample, sequenced in a study of molecular identifiers for immune sequencing clone quantification. TCRdb re-called the PCR reads through MiXCR, storing one row per CDR3 protein. The data hold some 650,000 distinct CDR3 sequences, with around 20% observed a single time. Sequenced input: naive CD8+ T cells from blood, with Jurkat cell RNA spiked in. Subset reported: FACS-sorted CD8+CD4-CCR7+CD45RA+ naive T cells. Receptors were obtained from a human donor in good health. Some libraries in this study had Jurkat cell RNA spiked in.

Regarding this clonotype: Since a much larger clone is just one base distant, this may be a read error. Since no conserved phenylalanine or tryptophan closes the CDR3, a read error is the likely cause. The chain joins TRBV6-5 to TRBJ1-6; TRBD1 is a possible D gene (6 bases). The V and J ends lost 11 bases and 0 bases respectively, with 17 bases between them. The CDR3 covers 16 residues. CDR1 and CDR2 from the germline V gene are MNHEY and SVGAGI. CDR3: CASGQGPSSYNSPLHS. The CDR3 DNA reads TGTGCCTCGGGGCAGGGGCCGAGCTCCTATAATTCACCCCTCCACTCT.

This clonotype has more than one count but fewer than ten. The junction differs from germline at one of its ends, possibly a read error. This chain uses TRBV6-2 or TRBV6-3 with TRBJ2-3; D possibly matches TRBD1 or TRBD2 (7 bases each). Germline lookup yields CDR1 MNHEY and CDR2 SVGEGT. The length of the CDR3 is 15 residues. For the CDR3, the DNA is TGTGCCAGCAGCCCGGGACAGACTAGCACAGATACGCGGTATTTT. Encoded protein: CASSPGQTSTDTRYF.

This clonotype occurred many times. The genes are TRBV7-9 and TRBJ1-5, with D unclear. The CDR3 sequence is 12 residues long. Germline V gene lookup returns CDR1 SEHNR and CDR2 FQNEAQ (reference sequence). V lost 4 bases and J 8 bases, leaving 9 bases between the germline ends. The CDR3 DNA is TGTGCCAGCAGCTCCACGAGTGAGCCCCAGCATTTT. It is translated as CASSSTSEPQHF. The entire variable domain, with the rest obtained from reference TRBV7-9 and TRBJ1-5, is as follows: DTGVSQNPRHKITKRGQNVTFRCDPISEHNRLYWYRQTLGQGPEFLTYFQNEAQLEKSRLLSDRFSAERPKGSFSTLEIQRTEQGDSAMYLCASSSTSEPQHFGDGTRLSIL.

About this clonotype: A clone one base away is much larger, so this may be a read error. The chain has TRBV3-1 and TRBJ2-3, with a weak D call TRBD2 (6 bases). CDR3 size: 15 residues. Germline assignment: CDR1 LGHDT and CDR2 YNNKEL (reference sequence). V lost 4 bases and J 2 bases, leaving 13 bases between the germline ends. The CDR3: CASSRGDSHTDTQYF. For the CDR3, the DNA is TGTGCCAGCAGCCGCGGGGACTCACACACAGATACGCAGTATTTT.

As concerns this clonotype: A much larger clonotype is one base distant, so this may be a read error. The chain carries TRBV6-2 or TRBV6-3 and TRBJ2-2; D may be TRBD1 (7 bases). The CDR3 is made up of 16 amino acids. CDR1 MNHEY and CDR2 SVGEGT come from the germline V gene. The CDR3 protein is CASREIQGRMPGEPFF. Written as DNA, the CDR3 is TGTGCCAGCAGAGAAATACAGGGGAGGATGCCCGGGGAGCCGTTTTTT.

This clonotype was seen repeatedly, ten times or more. The rearrangement joins TRBV30 to TRBJ2-7, with TRBD1 as a possible D gene (6 bases). In germline, CDR1 is GTSNPN, CDR2 SVGIG (reference sequence). Trimming cost V 4 bases and J 2 bases, with 12 bases left between them. The CDR3 is 13 amino acids. CDR3 sequence reads: CAWTDGGPYEQYF. CDR3 nucleotide sequence: TGTGCCTGGACAGATGGGGGCCCCTACGAGCAGTACTTC.

This clonotype was detected a few times. The junction and the germline gene differ at one end; a read error may be behind it. The chain combines TRBV7-7 with TRBJ2-5; maybe TRBD2 (6 bases). This CDR3 is 18 amino acids long. Per the germline V gene, CDR1 is SSHAT and CDR2 is FNYEAQ (reference sequence). CDR3 in DNA: TGTGCTAGCAGCCCACGGATTCTCTCTCGGGAGCCCCAAGAGACCCAGTACTTC. Encoded protein: CASSPRILSREPQETQYF.

This clonotype was recorded at least ten times. This sequence joins TRBV12-3 or TRBV12-4 and TRBJ1-5, with D maybe TRBD1 (6 bases). V lost 6 bases, J lost 2 bases, and 14 bases lay in between. This CDR3 is 15 amino acids long. This CDR3 reads CASRPTGMGNQPQHF. As DNA, the CDR3 is TGTGCCAGCAGACCCACAGGGATGGGCAATCAGCCCCAGCATTTT.

This clonotype was detected many times. The junction shows a germline mismatch at one end, possibly a read error. The chain couples TRBV7-7 to TRBJ2-2; TRBD1 agrees at 7 bases. The CDR3 is 14 amino acids. Germline V lookup: CDR1 SSHAT, CDR2 FNYEAQ (reference sequence). The CDR3 nucleotides are TGTGCTAGCAGCCTACAGGGGATGGCCGGGGAGCTGTTTTTT. Translated: CASSLQGMAGELFF.

Ten or more counts support this clonotype. This chain uses TRBV12-3 or TRBV12-4 with TRBJ2-7, with TRBD1 matching 8 bases. Germline trimming cut 6 bases from V and 2 bases from J; bases unmatched to any gene: 15. This CDR3 spans 17 amino acids. CDR3 in DNA: TGTGCCAGCAGCCGGAACCTAGGACAGGGCCTGACCTACGAGCAGTACTTC. It yields the protein CASSRNLGQGLTYEQYF.

The V and J genes are TRBV15 and TRBJ2-6, with 8 bases fitting TRBD1. The V gene end was trimmed by 3 bases and the J gene end by 2 bases; junction bases not matched to a gene: 0. CDR3 length: 15 amino acids. Per germline, CDR1 LNHNV and CDR2 YYDKDF (reference sequence). The chain's CDR3 is CATSRDRAGANVLTF. DNA of the CDR3: TGTGCCACCAGCAGGGACAGGGCTGGGGCCAACGTCCTGACTTTC. The full variable domain, its missing parts supplied by reference TRBV15 and TRBJ2-6, is DAMVIQNPRYQVTQFGKPVTLSCSQTLNHNVMYWYQQKSSQAPKLLFHYYDKDFNNEADTPDNFQSRRPNTSFCFLDIRSPGLGDTAMYLCATSRDRAGANVLTFGAGSRLTVL.

A few counts support this clonotype. This rearrangement joins TRBV13 to TRBJ2-1, with D possibly TRBD2 on 7 matching bases. The CDR3 loop spans 15 amino acids. Trimming took off 5 bases at V and 7 bases at J, with 18 bases between the two ends. CDR1 is PRHDT and CDR2 is FYEKMQ in the germline V gene (reference sequence). The CDR3 loop is CASSQGGGRYNEQFF. The CDR3 region has the DNA TGTGCCAGCAGCCAAGGGGGGGGGCGGTATAATGAGCAGTTCTTC.

About this clonotype itself: This clone may be a read error of a much larger clone one base away. The V gene is TRBV12-3 or TRBV12-4, the J gene TRBJ1-1, with a possible D match to TRBD1 (6 bases). Trimming removed 7 bases from V and 10 bases from J, with 16 bases in between. CDR3 length equals 12 residues. The CDR3 DNA reads TGTGCCAGCACTCGGGGGGGGGGGCTAGCTTTCTTT. Its protein product is CASTRGGGLAFF.

The V gene is TRBV29-1, the J gene TRBJ2-1, with D possibly being TRBD1 (5 bases). From germline, CDR1 is SQVTM and CDR2 ANQGSEA. The germline V and J ends were trimmed by 1 base and 4 bases, with 11 bases remaining between them. The CDR3 totals 14 residues. The CDR3: CSVEGWGRYNEQFF. The CDR3 DNA reads TGCAGCGTTGAAGGGTGGGGCAGGTACAATGAGCAGTTCTTC.

This clonotype was observed many times. This chain links TRBV12-3 or TRBV12-4 with TRBJ2-7, with TRBD1 as a possible D gene (6 bases). V was shortened by 1 base and J by 4 bases, with 14 bases between the two germline ends. This CDR3 spans 15 amino acids. DNA for the CDR3: TGTGCCAGCAGTTTAGTCGTTGGCAGGGGATACGAGCAGTACTTC. Protein: CASSLVVGRGYEQYF.

This clonotype was counted ten times or more. This chain joins TRBV2 and TRBJ2-3; the D is unclear. Germline values: CDR1 SNHLY, CDR2 FYNNEI. The CDR3 is made up of 14 amino acids. V lost 2 bases and J lost 6, with 12 bases in between. The CDR3: CASSEFQGEDTQYF. CDR3 sequence (DNA): TGTGCCAGCAGTGAATTCCAAGGAGAGGATACGCAGTATTTT. Full variable domain (rest looked up from reference TRBV2 and TRBJ2-3): EPEVTQTPSHQVTQMGQEVILRCVPISNHLYFYWYRQILGQKVEFLVSFYNNEISEKSEIFDDQFSVERPDGSNFTLKIRSTKLEDSAMYFCASSEFQGEDTQYFGPGTRLTVL.

V is TRBV30 and J is TRBJ2-7; D is perhaps TRBD1 (6 bases). Germline loops: CDR1 GTSNPN, CDR2 SVGIG (reference sequence). The V end lost 1 base, the J end lost 4 bases, and 8 bases lay between the germline ends. The CDR3 loop spans 12 amino acids. CDR3 sequence reads: CAWSETGYEQYF. The CDR3 DNA reads as TGTGCCTGGAGTGAAACAGGGTACGAGCAGTACTTC.

At least ten counts were recorded for this clonotype. The chain has TRBV7-9 and TRBJ2-7, with TRBD1 identical over 9 bases. CDR1 SEHNR and CDR2 FQNEAQ come from the germline V gene (reference sequence). The V segment lost 5 bases and the J segment 3 bases; nucleotides outside the gene matches: 8. The CDR3 consists of 15 residues. As DNA, the CDR3 is TGTGCCAGCAGCCAAGTCCCGGGACAGGGCTACGAGCAGTACTTC. Residues: CASSQVPGQGYEQYF.

This clonotype was observed at least ten times. V is TRBV20-1 and J is TRBJ2-1; TRBD1 aligns across 8 bases. Trimming cost V 3 bases and J 7 bases; bases outside gene matches: 11. CDR1 is DFQATT and CDR2 is SNEGSKA in the germline V gene (reference sequence). The CDR3 runs to 15 residues. CDR3 sequence reads: CSARSQGDGGNEQFF. CDR3 coding DNA: TGCAGTGCTAGGTCACAGGGGGATGGAGGAAATGAGCAGTTCTTC.

The sample holds many counts of this clonotype. The V gene is TRBV7-9, the J gene TRBJ2-3; D unresolved. Germline V gene sequence: CDR1 SEHNR, CDR2 FQNEAQ (reference sequence). Trimming took 5 bases from V and 3 from J, leaving 6 bases between them. The CDR3 is 12 amino acids. This CDR3 reads CASSAITDTQYF. The DNA of the CDR3 is TGTGCCAGCAGCGCAATTACAGATACGCAGTATTTT.

At least ten counts were recorded for this clonotype. The chain combines TRBV27 with TRBJ2-7; 8 nucleotides align to TRBD1. The CDR3 covers 14 residues. After removal of 4 bases from V and 2 bases from J, the junction contained 4 bases not matched to a gene. Germline V gene lookup returns CDR1 MNHEY and CDR2 SMNVEV (reference sequence). In DNA form, the CDR3 reads TGTGCCAGCAGTTCCCGACAGGGGCCCTACGAGCAGTACTTC. Protein sequence: CASSSRQGPYEQYF.

Remarks on this clonotype: A much larger clonotype is one base distant, so this may be a read error. V is TRBV4-3 and J is TRBJ1-4; a weak D match, TRBD1 (5 bases). This CDR3 is 15 amino acids long. The V gene's germline CDR1 is LGHNA and CDR2 YSLEER. CDR3 residues: CASSQVWGSNEKLSF. Here the CDR3 DNA reads TGCGCCAGCAGCCAAGTCTGGGGCTCTAATGAAAAACTGTCTTTT.